This TCR beta chain was found in a study of blood T cell repertoires in COVID-19. Overall study context: There were acute and convalescent COVID-19 samples, and they came from the United States, Italy and Spain. In each case, the material was cDNA or gDNA derived from T cells, B-cell-depleted T cells, or PBMCs.

Germline CDR1 reads MNHEY; CDR2 reads SVGEGT. There are 17 residues in the CDR3. Trimming took off 0 bases at V and 0 bases at J, with 12 bases between the two ends. The table lists this clone with a few counts. The authors' processing: Reference gene primer amplification gave estimated nucleated cell counts. The assay was immunoSEQ multiplex PCR, and TCRdb's table has in-frame clones only and misses some. V and J calls and clone size follow that table, whereas D and trimming were derived from the DNA. The sample has some 200,000 clones, around nine tenths seen once. The rearrangement joins TRBV6-2 or TRBV6-3 to TRBJ1-5; D may be TRBD1 (5 bases). Sequencing was carried out using peripheral blood. This clonotype originated in a man younger than 35 with active or convalescent COVID-19. The CDR3 sequence: CASSYSSRVYSNQPQHF. The CDR3 region has the DNA TGTGCCAGCAGTTACTCGAGCAGGGTGTATAGCAATCAGCCCCAGCATTTT.